The 19 T cell receptor beta chains in this list originate from one sample, sequenced in a study of low-dose radiotherapy and immunotherapy resistance in tumors. Regarding time point: after trial treatment. The treatment here: LDRT plus nivolumab, ipilimumab, low-dose cyclophosphamide and aspirin (RACIN trial). Priming of first-strand cDNA relied on TRAV- and TRBV-specific primers (covering alpha and beta chains). The authors ran about 20 PCR cycles to amplify TCRs with a constant-region primer and V-primer adapter. TCRdb called the reads again in MiXCR, with one record for every CDR3 protein. The sample gives under 70,000 distinct CDR3 sequences, 20% to 25% of which show up once; 5.5% to 8.5% is in the top ten. Specimen: PBMCs, collected after low-dose radiotherapy plus immunotherapy. The receptors were sampled from a male donor with prostate cancer.

The table lists this clonotype with many counts. The chain has TRBV10-3 and TRBJ2-1, with D unresolved. CDR1 is ENHRY, CDR2 SYGVKD, per germline. The V end was cut by 7 bases, the J end by 6 bases, with 19 bases between. The CDR3 has 15 residues. CDR3 in amino acids: CAITPGSQSLNEQFF. The CDR3 nucleotides read TGTGCCATCACCCCCGGGTCACAGTCTCTCAATGAGCAGTTCTTC.

This clonotype was detected ten times or more. The V call is TRBV20-1, the J call TRBJ2-3, with 8 positions matching TRBD2. This CDR3 has 16 amino acids. V lost 2 bases, J lost 1 base, and 8 bases stayed unmatched. Germline CDR1 is DFQATT and CDR2 is SNEGSKA (reference sequence). CDR3: CSARPGGRGGTDTQYF. DNA for the CDR3: TGCAGTGCTAGACCCGGGGGGCGGGGGGGCACAGATACGCAGTATTTT.

This clonotype came up many times. The rearrangement links TRBV3-1 to TRBJ1-1; unclear D gene. CDR1 LGHDT and CDR2 YNNKEL come from the germline V gene (reference sequence). The CDR3 runs to 12 residues. Trimming removed 1 base at V and 5 bases at J, with 5 bases between. CDR3: CASSQVGTEAFF. CDR3 DNA sequence: TGTGCCAGCAGCCAAGTCGGTACTGAAGCTTTCTTT.

This clonotype was observed many times. CDR3 sequence (DNA): TGTGCCAGCAGCGTAGGGCCAGGGGCTATGTATGGCTACACCTTC. Translation: CASSVGPGAMYGYTF. The chain recombines TRBV9 with TRBJ1-2, with a possible D match to TRBD1 (6 bases). V was pared by 0 bases and J by 5 bases, with 14 bases between. Germline V CDR1 and CDR2: SGDLS, YYNGEE. The CDR3 runs to 15 residues.

This clonotype was seen repeatedly, ten times or more. The rearrangement joins TRBV4-2 to TRBJ2-5, with 8 bases lining up with TRBD1. Germline V gene data show CDR1 as LGHNA and CDR2 as YNFKEQ. CDR3 length: 17 residues. Trimming removed 4 bases from V and 7 bases from J; junction bases left unmatched: 17. The CDR3 coding sequence is TGTGCCAGCAGCCCCGAGAGGGACAGGACATCGCGAGGGACCCAGTACTTC. Protein sequence: CASSPERDRTSRGTQYF.

This clonotype was observed a few times. The V call is TRBV28, the J call TRBJ1-2; 9 bases map to TRBD1. The V and J ends lost 2 bases and 8 bases, in that order; junction bases with no gene match: 6. This CDR3 is built from 14 residues. Germline values: CDR1 MDHEN, CDR2 SYDVKM. The CDR3 DNA reads as TGTGCCAGCAGTTTAGGACAGGGGCTGGGCGGCTACACCTTC. It codes for CASSLGQGLGGYTF.

This clonotype was seen at least ten times. V gene TRBV5-1 combines with J gene TRBJ2-1; 13 nucleotides agree with TRBD2. Germline V gene sequence: CDR1 SGHRS, CDR2 YFSETQ. This CDR3 region has 15 residues. J gave up 5 bases and V 4 bases, and 3 bases lay outside the gene matches. CDR3 in amino acids: CASSPLAGGDNEQFF. The CDR3 DNA reads TGCGCCAGCAGCCCACTAGCGGGGGGGGACAATGAGCAGTTCTTC. The entire variable domain, with the rest obtained from reference TRBV5-1 and TRBJ2-1, is as follows: KAGVTQTPRYLIKTRGQQVTLSCSPISGHRSVSWYQQTPGQGLQFLFEYFSETQRNKGNFPGRFSGRQFSNSRSEMNVSTLELGDSALYLCASSPLAGGDNEQFFGPGTRLTVL.

The chain joins TRBV4-1 to TRBJ2-7; possible D gene TRBD1, 5 bases. The CDR3 runs 15 residues. With 5 bases removed from V and 3 bases from J, the gap between germline ends came to 17 bases. Germline V gives CDR1 MGHRA, CDR2 YSYEKL. DNA for the CDR3: TGCGCCAGCAGCATCCAGGGAACCCCCGTCTACGAGCAGTACTTC. Its translation is CASSIQGTPVYEQYF.

In its sample, this clonotype was seen many times. In DNA, the CDR3 is TGTGCCAGCAGCTTAGCGGGTGGGCATGAGCAGTTCTTC. As protein: CASSLAGGHEQFF. The chain recombines TRBV7-2 with TRBJ2-1, with D uncertain. This CDR3 comprises 13 residues. Per the germline V gene, CDR1 is SGHTA and CDR2 is FQGNSA. Trimming removed 0 bases at V and 8 bases at J, with 8 bases between. Full variable domain (remainder filled in from reference TRBV7-2 and TRBJ2-1): GAGVSQSPSNKVTEKGKDVELRCDPISGHTALYWYRQSLGQGLEFLIYFQGNSAPDKSGLPSDRFSAERTGGSVSTLTIQRTQQEDSAVYLCASSLAGGHEQFFGPGTRLTVL.

This clonotype was recorded many times. The chain carries TRBV2 and TRBJ2-1; no clear D. The germline gives CDR1 SNHLY, CDR2 FYNNEI. The CDR3 sequence is 12 residues long. V gave up 2 bases and J gave up 9 bases, with 8 bases separating them. DNA for the CDR3: TGTGCCAGCAGTGAAAGTTTTACTGAGCAGTTCTTC. The encoded protein is CASSESFTEQFF.

This clonotype occurred many times. The chain combines TRBV20-1 with TRBJ2-7, with 15 bases matching TRBD2. CDR1 and CDR2 from the germline V gene are DFQATT and SNEGSKA (reference sequence). CDR3 size: 16 residues. Losses at the gene ends were 6 bases for V and 6 bases for J; bases not matched to a gene: 12. The CDR3 DNA is TGCAGTGCCCGGACTAGCGGGGGGGAAAAACGAACCGAGCAGTACTTC. It yields the protein CSARTSGGEKRTEQYF.

Note on this clonotype: This likely came from a read error, as a far larger clone is one base away. The chain carries TRBV6-5 and TRBJ2-1; D possibly uses TRBD1 or TRBD2 (6 bases each). V was shortened by 7 bases and J by 10 bases, with 23 bases between the two germline ends. The CDR3 is made up of 15 amino acids. CDR1 and CDR2 (germline): MNHEY, SVGAGI. CDR3 residues: CASITRLGGSYEQFF. CDR3 bases: TGTGCCAGCATTACCCGGCTCGGGGGCTCCTACGAGCAGTTCTTC.

The sample holds many counts of this clonotype. The genes are TRBV10-3 and TRBJ2-3, with 10 bases that match TRBD2. The CDR3 spans 18 residues. Germline V gene lookup returns CDR1 ENHRY and CDR2 SYGVKD. The V and J ends lost 4 bases and 0 bases, in that order; junction bases with no gene match: 10. CDR3 DNA: TGTGCCATCAGTGGGAGGACTAGCGGCACATCTAGCACAGATACGCAGTATTTT. It encodes CAISGRTSGTSSTDTQYF.

On this clonotype: A far larger clone is off by one base, so a read error is likely. This chain's CDR3 is CASSLRYEQFF. CDR3 DNA sequence: TGTGCCAGCAGCCTCAGATACGAGCAGTTCTTC. The V gene is TRBV28, the J gene TRBJ2-1; unclear D gene. Looked up from germline, CDR1 is MDHEN and CDR2 is SYDVKM. Between the trimmed V and J ends, which lost 6 bases and 10 bases, there was a span of 10 bases. The CDR3 is made up of 11 amino acids.

The table lists this clonotype with many counts. V is TRBV4-3 and J is TRBJ2-3; D call uncertain. The CDR3 sequence is 14 residues long. Trimming took off 1 base at V and 5 bases at J, with 10 bases between the two ends. Germline-derived CDR1 and CDR2 are LGHNA and YSLEER. The chain's CDR3 is CASSQVNQRDTQYF. The CDR3 DNA reads TGCGCCAGCAGCCAAGTCAATCAGAGAGATACGCAGTATTTT.

In this sample, this clonotype turned up many times. The chain recombines TRBV29-1 with TRBJ2-7, with 8 bases lining up with TRBD1. Germline lookup yields CDR1 SQVTM and CDR2 ANQGSEA. This CDR3 region has 15 residues. The trim removed 0 bases at V and 2 bases at J, leaving 6 bases unmatched. The CDR3 DNA reads as TGCAGCGTTGAAGATCAGGGACAGGAAGCCTACGAGCAGTACTTC. Its protein is CSVEDQGQEAYEQYF.

This clonotype was counted many times. The chain joins TRBV20-1 to TRBJ1-2; unclear D gene. From germline, CDR1 is DFQATT and CDR2 SNEGSKA (reference sequence). This CDR3 has 14 amino acids. Trimming stripped 1 base from V and 4 bases from J, with 13 bases between. The CDR3: CSARGEQEGYGYTF. CDR3 DNA: TGCAGTGCTAGAGGAGAGCAGGAGGGCTATGGCTACACCTTC.

The chain links TRBV25-1 to TRBJ1-3; no firm D call. CDR1 is MGHDK, CDR2 SYGVNS, per germline. CDR3 length equals 15 residues. V was clipped by 5 bases and J by 0 bases, with 11 bases between them. In DNA form, the CDR3 reads TGTGCCAGCAGTCCCCCTGGTATCTCTGGAAACACCATATATTTT. Protein product: CASSPPGISGNTIYF.

This clonotype was seen many times. The chain has TRBV20-1 and TRBJ2-5, with 10 bases that match TRBD2. Germline-derived CDR1 and CDR2 are DFQATT and SNEGSKA (reference sequence). V lost 7 bases and J lost 5; bases outside the gene matches: 7. CDR3 length: 13 amino acids. In nucleotides, the CDR3 is TGCAGTGGGGCTAGCGGGAGTGATGAGACCCAGTACTTC. It codes for CSGASGSDETQYF.